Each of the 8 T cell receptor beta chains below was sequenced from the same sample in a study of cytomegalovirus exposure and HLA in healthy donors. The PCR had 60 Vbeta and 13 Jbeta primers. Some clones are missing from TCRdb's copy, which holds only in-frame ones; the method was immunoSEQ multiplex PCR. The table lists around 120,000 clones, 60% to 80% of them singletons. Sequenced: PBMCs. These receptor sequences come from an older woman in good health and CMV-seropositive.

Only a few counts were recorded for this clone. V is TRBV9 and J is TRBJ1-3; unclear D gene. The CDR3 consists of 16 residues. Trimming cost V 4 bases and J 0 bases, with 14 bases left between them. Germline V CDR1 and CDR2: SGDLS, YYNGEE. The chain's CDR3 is CASSPRTGISGNTIYF. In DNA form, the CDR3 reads TGTGCCAGCAGCCCTAGGACGGGAATCTCTGGAAACACCATATATTTT.

The CDR3 bases are TGTGCCAGCAGCCCCCCTGACAGGCAGCAAGGAGAGACCCAGTACTTC. This sequence encodes CASSPPDRQQGETQYF. The rearrangement uses TRBV9 and TRBJ2-5; D possibly corresponds to TRBD1 (6 bases). The CDR3 has 16 residues. In germline, CDR1 is SGDLS, CDR2 YYNGEE. V was pared by 4 bases and J by 4 bases, with 20 bases between. The variable domain in full, with the rest retrieved from reference TRBV9 and TRBJ2-5, is DSGVTQTPKHLITATGQRVTLRCSPRSGDLSVYWYQQSLDQGLQFLIQYYNGEERAKGNILERFSAQQFPDLHSELNLSSLELGDSALYFCASSPPDRQQGETQYFGPGTRLLVL.

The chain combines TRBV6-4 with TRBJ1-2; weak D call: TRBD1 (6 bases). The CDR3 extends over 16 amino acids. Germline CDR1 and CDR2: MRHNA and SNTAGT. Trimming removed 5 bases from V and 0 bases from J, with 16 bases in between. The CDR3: CASSPPRGLPNYGYTF. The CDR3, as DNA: TGTGCCAGCAGTCCTCCTAGGGGGTTACCTAACTATGGCTACACCTTC.

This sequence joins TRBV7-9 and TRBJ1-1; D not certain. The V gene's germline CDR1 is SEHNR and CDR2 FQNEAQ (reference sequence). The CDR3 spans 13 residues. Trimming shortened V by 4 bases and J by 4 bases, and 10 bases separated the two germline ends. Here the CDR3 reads CASSSRGGTEAFF. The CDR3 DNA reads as TGTGCCAGCAGCTCCCGGGGAGGCACTGAAGCTTTCTTT.

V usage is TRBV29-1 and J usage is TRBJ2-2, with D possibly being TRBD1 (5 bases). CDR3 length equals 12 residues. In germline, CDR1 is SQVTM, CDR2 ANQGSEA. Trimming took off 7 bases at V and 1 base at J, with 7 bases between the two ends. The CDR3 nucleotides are TGCAGCGCGCAGGGGAACACCGGGGAGCTGTTTTTT. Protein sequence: CSAQGNTGELFF.

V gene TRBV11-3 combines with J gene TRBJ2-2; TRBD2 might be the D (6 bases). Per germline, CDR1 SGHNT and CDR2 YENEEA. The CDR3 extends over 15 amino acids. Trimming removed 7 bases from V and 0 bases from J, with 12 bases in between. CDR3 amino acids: CASTRSGTNTGELFF. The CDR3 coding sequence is TGTGCCAGCACCCGTAGCGGTACGAACACCGGGGAGCTGTTTTTT.

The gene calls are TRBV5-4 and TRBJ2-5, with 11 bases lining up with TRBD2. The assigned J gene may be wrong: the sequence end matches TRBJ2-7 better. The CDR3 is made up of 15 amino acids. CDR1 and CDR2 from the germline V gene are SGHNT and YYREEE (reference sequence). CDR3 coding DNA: TGTGCCAGCAGCTTGTTAGCGGGGGGGCTGTCCGAGCAGTACTTC. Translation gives CASSLLAGGLSEQYF.

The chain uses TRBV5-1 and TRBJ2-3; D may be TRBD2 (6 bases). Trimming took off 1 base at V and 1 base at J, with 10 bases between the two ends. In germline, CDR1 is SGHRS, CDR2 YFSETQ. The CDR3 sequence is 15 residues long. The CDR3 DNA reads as TGCGCCAGCAGCTTGTCACGCGGGGGCACAGATACGCAGTATTTT. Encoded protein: CASSLSRGGTDTQYF.